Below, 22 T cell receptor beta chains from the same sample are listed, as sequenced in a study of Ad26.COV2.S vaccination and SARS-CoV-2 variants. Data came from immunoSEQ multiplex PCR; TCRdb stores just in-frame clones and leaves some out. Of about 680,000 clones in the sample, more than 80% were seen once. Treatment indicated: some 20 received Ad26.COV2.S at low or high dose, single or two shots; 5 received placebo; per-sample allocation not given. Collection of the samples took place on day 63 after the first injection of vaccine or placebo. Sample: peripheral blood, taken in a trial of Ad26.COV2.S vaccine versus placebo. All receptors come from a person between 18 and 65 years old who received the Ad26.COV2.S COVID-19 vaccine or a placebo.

The CDR3 sequence is CASSQGSRVVHGYTF. DNA for the CDR3: TGTGCCAGCAGCCAAGGTAGCAGGGTCGTACATGGCTACACCTTC. V and J are TRBV14 and TRBJ1-2, with D perhaps TRBD1 (5 bases). Per germline, CDR1 SGHDN and CDR2 FVKESK. Trimming took off 1 base at V and 6 bases at J, with 15 bases between the two ends. CDR3 length equals 15 residues.

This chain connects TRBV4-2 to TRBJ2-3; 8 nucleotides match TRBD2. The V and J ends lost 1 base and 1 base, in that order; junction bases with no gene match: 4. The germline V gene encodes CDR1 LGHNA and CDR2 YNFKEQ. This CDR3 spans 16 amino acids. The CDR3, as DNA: TGTGCCAGCAGCCAAGGTAGCGGGGTACGCACAGATACGCAGTATTTT. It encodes CASSQGSGVRTDTQYF.

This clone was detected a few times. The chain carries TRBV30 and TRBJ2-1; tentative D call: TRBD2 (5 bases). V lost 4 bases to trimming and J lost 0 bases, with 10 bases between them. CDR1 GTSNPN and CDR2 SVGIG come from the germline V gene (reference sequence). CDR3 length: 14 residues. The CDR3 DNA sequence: TGTGCCTGGAACAGAGCGGTCTCCTACAATGAGCAGTTCTTC. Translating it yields CAWNRAVSYNEQFF.

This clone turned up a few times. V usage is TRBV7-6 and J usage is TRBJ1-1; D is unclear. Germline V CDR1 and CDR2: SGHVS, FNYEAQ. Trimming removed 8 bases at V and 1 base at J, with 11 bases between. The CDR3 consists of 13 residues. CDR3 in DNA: TGTGCCAGCTCTATTTCAGGGAACACTGAAGCTTTCTTT. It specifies CASSISGNTEAFF.

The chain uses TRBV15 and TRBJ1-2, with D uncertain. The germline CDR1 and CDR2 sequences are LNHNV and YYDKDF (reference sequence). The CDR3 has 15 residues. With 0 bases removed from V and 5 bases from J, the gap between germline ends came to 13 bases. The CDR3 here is CATSRDTLGRYGYTF. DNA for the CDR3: TGTGCCACCAGCAGAGATACCCTAGGGCGGTATGGCTACACCTTC.

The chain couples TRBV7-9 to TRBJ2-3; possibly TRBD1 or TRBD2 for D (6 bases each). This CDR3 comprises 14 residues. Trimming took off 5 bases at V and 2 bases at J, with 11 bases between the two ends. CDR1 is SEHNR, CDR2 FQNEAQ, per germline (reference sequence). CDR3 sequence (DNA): TGTGCCAGCAGCCCTAGGGGGGTCACAGATACGCAGTATTTT. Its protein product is CASSPRGVTDTQYF. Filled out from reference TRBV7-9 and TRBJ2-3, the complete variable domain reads DTGVSQNPRHKITKRGQNVTFRCDPISEHNRLYWYRQTLGQGPEFLTYFQNEAQLEKSRLLSDRFSAERPKGSFSTLEIQRTEQGDSAMYLCASSPRGVTDTQYFGPGTRLTVL.

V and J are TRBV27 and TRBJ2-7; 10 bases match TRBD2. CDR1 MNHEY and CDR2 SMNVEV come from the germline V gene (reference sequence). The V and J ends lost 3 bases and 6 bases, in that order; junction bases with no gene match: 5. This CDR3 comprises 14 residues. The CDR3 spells CASSLASGSSEQYF. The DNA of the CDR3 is TGTGCCAGCAGTTTGGCTAGCGGGAGTTCCGAGCAGTACTTC.

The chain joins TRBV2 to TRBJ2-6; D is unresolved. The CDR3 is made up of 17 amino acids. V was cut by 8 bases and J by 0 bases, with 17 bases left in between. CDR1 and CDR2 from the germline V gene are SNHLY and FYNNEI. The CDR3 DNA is TGTGCCAGCGCCATTGGCAGTTCTTCCTCTGGGGCCAACGTCCTGACTTTC. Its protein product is CASAIGSSSSGANVLTF.

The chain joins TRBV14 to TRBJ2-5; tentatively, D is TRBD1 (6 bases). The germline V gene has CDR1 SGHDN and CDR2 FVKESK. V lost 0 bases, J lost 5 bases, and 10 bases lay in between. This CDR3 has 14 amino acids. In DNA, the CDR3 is TGTGCCAGCAGCCAAGATTTAGGGGGTGAGACCCAGTACTTC. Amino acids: CASSQDLGGETQYF.

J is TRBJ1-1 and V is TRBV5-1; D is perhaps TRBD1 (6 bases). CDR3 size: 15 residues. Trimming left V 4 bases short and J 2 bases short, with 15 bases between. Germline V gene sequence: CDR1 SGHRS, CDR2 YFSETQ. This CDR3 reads CASSRTLQGNTEAFF. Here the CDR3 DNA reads TGCGCCAGCAGCCGGACCCTACAGGGCAACACTGAAGCTTTCTTT.

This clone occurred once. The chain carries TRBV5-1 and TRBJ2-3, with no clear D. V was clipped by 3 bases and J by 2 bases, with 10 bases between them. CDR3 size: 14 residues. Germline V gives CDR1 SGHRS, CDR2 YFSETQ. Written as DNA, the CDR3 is TGCGCCAGCAGCTCCGGCAGGTCCACAGATACGCAGTATTTT. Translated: CASSSGRSTDTQYF. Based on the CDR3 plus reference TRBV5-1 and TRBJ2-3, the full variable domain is KAGVTQTPRYLIKTRGQQVTLSCSPISGHRSVSWYQQTPGQGLQFLFEYFSETQRNKGNFPGRFSGRQFSNSRSEMNVSTLELGDSALYLCASSSGRSTDTQYFGPGTRLTVL.

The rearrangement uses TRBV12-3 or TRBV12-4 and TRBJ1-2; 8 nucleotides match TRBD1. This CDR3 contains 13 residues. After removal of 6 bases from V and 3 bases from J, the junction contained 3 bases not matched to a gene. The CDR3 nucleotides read TGTGCCAGCAGCCAGGGGGCGGACTATGGCTACACCTTC. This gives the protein CASSQGADYGYTF.

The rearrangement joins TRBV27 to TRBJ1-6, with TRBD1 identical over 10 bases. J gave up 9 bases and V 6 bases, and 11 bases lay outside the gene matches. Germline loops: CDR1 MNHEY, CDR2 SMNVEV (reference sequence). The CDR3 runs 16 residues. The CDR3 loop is CASRLQPGQGPSPLHF. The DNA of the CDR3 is TGTGCCAGCAGATTACAACCGGGACAGGGGCCTTCACCCCTCCACTTT.

CDR3: CAISDRTERDYGYTF. The CDR3 DNA sequence: TGTGCCATCAGTGACCGGACAGAACGAGACTATGGCTACACCTTC. The chain combines TRBV10-3 with TRBJ1-2, with D possibly being TRBD1 (6 bases). The CDR3 sequence is 15 residues long. Trimming took 3 bases from V and 3 from J, leaving 14 bases between them. Germline lookup yields CDR1 ENHRY and CDR2 SYGVKD.

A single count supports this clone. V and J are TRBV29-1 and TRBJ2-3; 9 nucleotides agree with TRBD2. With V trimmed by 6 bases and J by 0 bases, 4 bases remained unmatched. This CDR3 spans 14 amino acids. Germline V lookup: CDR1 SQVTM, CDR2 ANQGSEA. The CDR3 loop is CSVGGGASTDTQYF. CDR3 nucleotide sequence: TGCAGCGTGGGCGGGGGGGCTAGCACAGATACGCAGTATTTT.

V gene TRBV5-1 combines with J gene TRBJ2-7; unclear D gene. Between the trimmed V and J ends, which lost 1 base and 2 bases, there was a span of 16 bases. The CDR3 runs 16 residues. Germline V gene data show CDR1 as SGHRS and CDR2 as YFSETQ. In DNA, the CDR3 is TGCGCCAGCAGCTTGACGATGGTGGGTCGCCCCTACGAGCAGTACTTC. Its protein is CASSLTMVGRPYEQYF.

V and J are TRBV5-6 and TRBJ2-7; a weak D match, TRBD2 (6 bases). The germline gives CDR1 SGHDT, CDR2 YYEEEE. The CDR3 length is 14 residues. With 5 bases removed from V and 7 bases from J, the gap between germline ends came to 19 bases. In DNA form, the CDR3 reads TGTGCCAGCAGTTGGAGGGGTCCGGGGCCGGAGCAGTACTTC. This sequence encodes CASSWRGPGPEQYF.

The DNA for the CDR3 is TGTGCCAGCAGCGTAGCCTCCTCCCCTTCTGGAGGGACGGGTGGCTACACCTTC. Translation: CASSVASSPSGGTGGYTF. This sequence joins TRBV9 and TRBJ1-2; TRBD1 is a possible D gene (5 bases). Germline CDR1 is SGDLS and CDR2 is YYNGEE. The CDR3 is made up of 18 amino acids. The V end was cut by 0 bases, the J end by 7 bases, with 25 bases between.

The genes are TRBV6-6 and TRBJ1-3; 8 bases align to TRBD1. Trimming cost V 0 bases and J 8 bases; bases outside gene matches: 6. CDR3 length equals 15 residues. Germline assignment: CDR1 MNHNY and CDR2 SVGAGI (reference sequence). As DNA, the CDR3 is TGTGCCAGCAGTTACTCGACGTACAGGGGGGACACCATATATTTT. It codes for CASSYSTYRGDTIYF.

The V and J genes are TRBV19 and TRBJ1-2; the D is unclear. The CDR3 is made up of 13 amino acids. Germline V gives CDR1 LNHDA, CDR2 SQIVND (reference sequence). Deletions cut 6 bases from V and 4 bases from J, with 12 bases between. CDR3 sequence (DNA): TGTGCCAGTAGGCCCCCACTCGCCTATGGCTACACCTTC. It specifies CASRPPLAYGYTF.

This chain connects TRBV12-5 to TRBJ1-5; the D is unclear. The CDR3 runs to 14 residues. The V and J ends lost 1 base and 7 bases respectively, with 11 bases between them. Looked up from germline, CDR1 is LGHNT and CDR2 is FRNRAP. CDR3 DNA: TGTGCTAGTGGTTTGGAGTTAGTAGGCCAGCCCCAGCATTTT. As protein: CASGLELVGQPQHF.

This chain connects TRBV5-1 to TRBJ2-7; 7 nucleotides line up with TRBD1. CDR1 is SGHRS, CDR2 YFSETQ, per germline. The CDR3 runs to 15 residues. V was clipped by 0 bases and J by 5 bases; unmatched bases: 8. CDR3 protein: CASSLGDRVRHEQYF. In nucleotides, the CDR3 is TGCGCCAGCAGCTTGGGCGACAGGGTTCGACACGAGCAGTACTTC. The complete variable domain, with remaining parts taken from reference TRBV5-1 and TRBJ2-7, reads KAGVTQTPRYLIKTRGQQVTLSCSPISGHRSVSWYQQTPGQGLQFLFEYFSETQRNKGNFPGRFSGRQFSNSRSEMNVSTLELGDSALYLCASSLGDRVRHEQYFGPGTRLTVT.